The 9 T cell receptor beta chains reported below all come from one sample, sequenced in a study of blood T cells in healthy people across ages. Alongside a J-beta primer mix, a sample-barcoded 5' primer served in a second PCR lasting roughly 6 to 11 cycles. TCRdb reprocessed the 5' RACE reads via MiXCR and lists one record per CDR3 protein. This sample has 800,000 to 1,300,000 distinct CDR3 sequences, with less than 25% found just once. This sample was also put to use in a study of T cells of mothers and their children.

The sample consisted of blood. The origin of the receptors is a girl aged 2-10 years in good health.

This clonotype was recorded a few times. The rearrangement joins TRBV27 to TRBJ2-1; no firm D call. This CDR3 comprises 15 residues. V shed 7 bases and J shed 3 bases, with 16 bases lying between them. CDR1 and CDR2 from the germline V gene are MNHEY and SMNVEV (reference sequence). The CDR3 region has the DNA TGTGCCAGCATTTCCTCAGATCTCAGCTACAATGAGCAGTTCTTC. Translated: CASISSDLSYNEQFF.

This clonotype was observed a handful of times. The V call is TRBV7-9, the J call TRBJ2-7, with TRBD2 matching 10 bases. This CDR3 spans 17 amino acids. The germline CDR1 and CDR2 sequences are SEHNR and FQNEAQ (reference sequence). J gave up 3 bases and V 2 bases, and 10 bases lay outside the gene matches. CDR3 in amino acids: CASSLKGTSVGLYEQYF. Here the CDR3 DNA reads TGTGCCAGCAGCTTAAAAGGGACTAGCGTAGGACTCTACGAGCAGTACTTC.

This clonotype was seen once. This chain joins TRBV10-3 and TRBJ2-7; 10 bases line up with TRBD2. The germline CDR1 and CDR2 sequences are ENHRY and SYGVKD. With V trimmed by 6 bases and J by 3 bases, 11 bases remained unmatched. The length of the CDR3 is 16 residues. CDR3 residues: CAISDPGAGGFYEQYF. CDR3 in DNA: TGTGCCATCAGCGACCCGGGAGCGGGGGGGTTCTACGAGCAGTACTTC.

The sample holds a few counts of this clonotype. This chain joins TRBV6-1 and TRBJ1-2; 11 bases map to TRBD1. This CDR3 region has 19 residues. Germline V gene data show CDR1 as MNHNS and CDR2 as SASEGT. V shed 6 bases, J shed 4 bases, and the junction held 19 bases outside the gene matches. Written as DNA, the CDR3 is TGTGCCAGCAGCCAGTCAGCCTATCGTCGGGGACAGGGGGTCTATGGCTACACCTTC. It codes for CASSQSAYRRGQGVYGYTF.

This chain links TRBV5-1 with TRBJ2-7, with 9 bases aligning to TRBD1. There are 14 residues in the CDR3. Germline V CDR1 and CDR2: SGHRS, YFSETQ. V trimming: 4 bases; J trimming: 4 bases; junction bases outside the gene matches: 6. CDR3 region: CASSVTGTGYEQYF. The CDR3, as DNA: TGCGCCAGCAGCGTCACCGGGACAGGGTACGAGCAGTACTTC.

The chain has TRBV5-1 and TRBJ2-7, with 14 positions matching TRBD2. The DNA end is a closer match to TRBJ2-5, so the J assignment may be wrong. CDR1 and CDR2 from the germline V gene are SGHRS and YFSETQ. The CDR3 is 16 residues long. This CDR3 is CASSPGTSGRKETQYF. Here the CDR3 DNA reads TGCGCCAGCAGCCCCGGGACTAGCGGGAGAAAAGAGACCCAGTACTTC.

This chain uses TRBV7-2 with TRBJ1-5, with a tentative D call TRBD1 (6 bases). V shed 1 base and J shed 6 bases, with 10 bases lying between them. The germline V gene has CDR1 SGHTA and CDR2 FQGNSA. This CDR3 comprises 14 residues. CDR3 bases: TGTGCCAGCAGCTTAGGGGCAGGGGTTCAGCCCCAGCATTTT. Its protein product is CASSLGAGVQPQHF.

This clonotype was detected once. The CDR3, as DNA: TGTGCCAGCAGCGCGGAAAACAGGGGCGGGGAGCTGTTTTTT. Encoded protein: CASSAENRGGELFF. The chain couples TRBV9 to TRBJ2-2, with 7 bases aligning to TRBD1. There are 14 residues in the CDR3. The V gene end was trimmed by 3 bases and the J gene end by 7 bases; junction bases not matched to a gene: 6. The germline V gene has CDR1 SGDLS and CDR2 YYNGEE.

J is TRBJ2-6 and V is TRBV5-1; D is unclear. The CDR3 has 15 amino acids. Trimming removed 1 base from V and 0 bases from J, with 5 bases in between. The germline CDR1 and CDR2 sequences are SGHRS and YFSETQ. The CDR3 nucleotides are TGCGCCAGCAGCTTGTATGTCTCTGGGGCCAACGTCCTGACTTTC. Amino acids: CASSLYVSGANVLTF.